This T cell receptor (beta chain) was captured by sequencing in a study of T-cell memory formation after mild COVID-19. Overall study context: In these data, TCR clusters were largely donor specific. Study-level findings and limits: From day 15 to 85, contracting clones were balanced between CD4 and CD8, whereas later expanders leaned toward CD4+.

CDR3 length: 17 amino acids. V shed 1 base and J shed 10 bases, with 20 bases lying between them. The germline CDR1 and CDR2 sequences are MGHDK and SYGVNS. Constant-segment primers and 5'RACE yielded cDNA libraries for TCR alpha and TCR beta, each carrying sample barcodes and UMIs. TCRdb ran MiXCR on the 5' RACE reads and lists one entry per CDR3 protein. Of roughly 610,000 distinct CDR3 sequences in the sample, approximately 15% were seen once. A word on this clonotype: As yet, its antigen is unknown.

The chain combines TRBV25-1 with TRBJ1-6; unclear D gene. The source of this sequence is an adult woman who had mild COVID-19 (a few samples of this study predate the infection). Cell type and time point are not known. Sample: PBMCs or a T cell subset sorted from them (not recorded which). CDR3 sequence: CASSESGDLGMLSPLHF. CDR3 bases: TGTGCCAGCAGTGAATCGGGAGACCTAGGAATGTTGTCACCCCTCCACTTT.